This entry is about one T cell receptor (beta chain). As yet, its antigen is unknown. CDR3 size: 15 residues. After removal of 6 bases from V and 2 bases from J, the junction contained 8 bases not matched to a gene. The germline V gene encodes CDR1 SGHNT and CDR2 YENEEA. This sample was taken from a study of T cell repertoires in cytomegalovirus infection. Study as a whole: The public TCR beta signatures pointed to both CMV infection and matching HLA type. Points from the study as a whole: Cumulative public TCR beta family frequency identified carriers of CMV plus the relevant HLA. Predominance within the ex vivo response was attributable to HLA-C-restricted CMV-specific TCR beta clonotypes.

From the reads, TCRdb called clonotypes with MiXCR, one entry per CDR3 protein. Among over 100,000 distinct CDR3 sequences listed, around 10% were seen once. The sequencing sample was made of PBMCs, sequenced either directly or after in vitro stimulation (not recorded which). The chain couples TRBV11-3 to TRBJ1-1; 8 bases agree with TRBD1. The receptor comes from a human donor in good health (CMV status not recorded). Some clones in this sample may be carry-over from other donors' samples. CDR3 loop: CASRRTGTGNTEAFF. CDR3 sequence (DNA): TGTGCCAGCAGACGAACCGGGACAGGAAACACTGAAGCTTTCTTT.